This T cell receptor beta chain stems from a study of blood T cell repertoires in COVID-19. The ends lost 8 bases at V and 0 bases at J; junction bases unmatched: 12. Germline values: CDR1 WSHSY, CDR2 SAAADI. CDR3 size: 17 residues. Sequencing was performed with immunoSEQ multiplex PCR; in TCRdb, only in-frame clones are kept and a portion is missing. The sample carries a few hundred thousand clones, about 86% recorded once. The sequenced material came from peripheral blood. The clonotype comes from a man between 18 and 35 years old with active or convalescent COVID-19. This rearrangement joins TRBV10-2 to TRBJ1-3; 8 nucleotides line up with TRBD1. CDR3 loop: CASPNRGQDSSGNTIYF. DNA for the CDR3: TGCGCCAGCCCAAATCGGGGACAGGACTCCTCTGGAAACACCATATATTTT.